These T cell receptor beta chains were read from a single sample in a study of somatic mutations in cytotoxic T cells in rheumatoid arthritis. Using immunoSEQ multiplex PCR, the repertoire was profiled, and TCRdb retains in-frame clones only, with some absent. The data hold 25,000 to 30,000 clones, with 82% observed a single time. The sample taken for sequencing was CD8+ T cells sorted from blood. These receptors originate from a man aged 50-60 years in good health. Both conserved end residues are part of each CDR3. The order of the fields is CDR3 protein, CDR3 DNA, J gene, D gene, V gene, clone size. D genes are given only for firm matches. Part of the rows lack a size; the others show once, few, many or a class for expanded clones.

cdr3_aa: CASSMGAVGGKGNTEAFF
cdr3_nt: TGTGCCAGTAGTATGGGCGCCGTGGGGGGGAAGGGGAACACTGAAGCTTTCTTT
j_call: TRBJ1-1
d_call: -
v_call: TRBV19
clone_size: -

cdr3_aa: CASSLYAGDPHEQFF
cdr3_nt: TGTGCCAGCAGCTTGTATGCGGGAGACCCACATGAGCAGTTCTTC
j_call: TRBJ2-1
d_call: TRBD2
v_call: TRBV5-5
clone_size: -

cdr3_aa: CASRSVGQGYEQYF
cdr3_nt: TGTGCCAGCAGGTCTGTGGGACAGGGCTACGAGCAGTACTTC
j_call: TRBJ2-7
d_call: TRBD1
v_call: TRBV27
clone_size: -

cdr3_aa: CARSLERENPYEQYF
cdr3_nt: TGTGCCAGAAGCTTGGAGCGGGAGAACCCCTACGAGCAGTACTTC
j_call: TRBJ2-7
d_call: TRBD2
v_call: TRBV5-3
clone_size: -

cdr3_aa: CASSSKPQGASEQYF
cdr3_nt: TGTGCCAGCAGCTCAAAACCGCAGGGGGCGAGCGAGCAGTACTTC
j_call: TRBJ2-7
d_call: TRBD1
v_call: TRBV7-6
clone_size: -

cdr3_aa: CASSIGGTEAFF
cdr3_nt: TGTGCCAGCAGCATAGGGGGGACTGAAGCTTTCTTT
j_call: TRBJ1-1
d_call: -
v_call: TRBV7-9
clone_size: -

cdr3_aa: CAWSLNQPGQGYGYTF
cdr3_nt: TGTGCCTGGAGTCTAAACCAGCCGGGACAGGGGTATGGCTACACCTTC
j_call: TRBJ1-2
d_call: TRBD1
v_call: TRBV30
clone_size: -

cdr3_aa: CASSPPRVGPRWTGELFF
cdr3_nt: TGTGCCAGCAGCCCCCCCCGTGTAGGGCCTAGATGGACCGGGGAGCTGTTTTTT
j_call: TRBJ2-2
d_call: -
v_call: TRBV7-9
clone_size: -

cdr3_aa: CASSPLRNLYNEQFF
cdr3_nt: TGTGCCAGCTCACCACTACGAAACCTCTACAATGAGCAGTTCTTC
j_call: TRBJ2-1
d_call: -
v_call: TRBV18
clone_size: -

cdr3_aa: CASSMDRVRYGYTF
cdr3_nt: TGCGCCAGCAGCATGGACAGGGTGCGCTATGGCTACACCTTC
j_call: TRBJ1-2
d_call: TRBD1
v_call: TRBV5-1
clone_size: -

cdr3_aa: CASSVLPPRTGGNEQFF
cdr3_nt: TGTGCCAGCAGTGTCCTACCCCCTAGGACAGGGGGCAATGAGCAGTTCTTC
j_call: TRBJ2-1
d_call: TRBD1
v_call: TRBV6-1
clone_size: -

cdr3_aa: CASSGKGQGERGANVLTF
cdr3_nt: TGTGCCAGCAGCGGAAAGGGACAGGGGGAGAGAGGGGCCAACGTCCTGACTTTC
j_call: TRBJ2-6
d_call: TRBD1
v_call: TRBV9
clone_size: -

cdr3_aa: CASHPGMWDQPQHF
cdr3_nt: TGTGCCAGTCACCCCGGGATGTGGGATCAGCCCCAGCATTTT
j_call: TRBJ1-5
d_call: -
v_call: TRBV19
clone_size: once

cdr3_aa: CASSQMVGGDEQYF
cdr3_nt: TGTGCCAGCAGTCAGATGGTGGGGGGGGACGAGCAGTACTTC
j_call: TRBJ2-7
d_call: TRBD2
v_call: TRBV27
clone_size: -

cdr3_aa: CASSPLLDPGANVLTF
cdr3_nt: TGTGCCAGCAGTCCATTATTGGACCCTGGGGCCAACGTCCTGACTTTC
j_call: TRBJ2-6
d_call: -
v_call: TRBV28
clone_size: -

cdr3_aa: CASSPRLGGSYNEQFF
cdr3_nt: TGTGCCAGCAGCCCGCGGCTCGGCGGGTCCTACAATGAGCAGTTCTTC
j_call: TRBJ2-1
d_call: -
v_call: TRBV4-2
clone_size: -

cdr3_aa: CASSFGTVEHTGELFF
cdr3_nt: TGTGCCAGCAGCTTCGGGACAGTAGAACACACCGGGGAGCTGTTTTTT
j_call: TRBJ2-2
d_call: TRBD1
v_call: TRBV5-6
clone_size: -

cdr3_aa: CASSLTGTGSYEQYF
cdr3_nt: TGCGCCAGCAGCTTAACCGGGACAGGGTCCTACGAGCAGTACTTC
j_call: TRBJ2-7
d_call: TRBD1
v_call: TRBV4-1
clone_size: -

cdr3_aa: CASSEGAGVGDEQYF
cdr3_nt: TGTGCCAGCAGTGAAGGGGCAGGGGTCGGTGATGAGCAGTACTTC
j_call: TRBJ2-7
d_call: -
v_call: TRBV2
clone_size: -

cdr3_aa: CASSGTSGRPGDTQYF
cdr3_nt: TGTGCCAGCAGTGGCACTAGCGGGAGGCCGGGGGATACGCAGTATTTT
j_call: TRBJ2-3
d_call: TRBD2
v_call: TRBV6-1
clone_size: -

cdr3_aa: CASSYGPPTKQYF
cdr3_nt: TGTGCCAGCAGCTACGGGCCCCCTACGAAGCAGTACTTC
j_call: TRBJ2-7
d_call: -
v_call: TRBV5-6
clone_size: few

cdr3_aa: CASSLGGGIYEQYF
cdr3_nt: TGCGCCAGCAGCTTAGGCGGCGGGATCTACGAGCAGTACTTC
j_call: TRBJ2-7
d_call: -
v_call: TRBV5-1
clone_size: -

cdr3_aa: CSVPGTATYEQYF
cdr3_nt: TGCAGCGTTCCAGGGACAGCTACCTACGAGCAGTACTTC
j_call: TRBJ2-7
d_call: TRBD1
v_call: TRBV29-1
clone_size: once

cdr3_aa: CASSFRDAYGYTF
cdr3_nt: TGTGCCAGCAGCTTCCGGGATGCCTATGGCTACACCTTC
j_call: TRBJ1-2
d_call: -
v_call: TRBV7-9
clone_size: -

cdr3_aa: CASSLDPSGLASNQPQHF
cdr3_nt: TGTGCCAGCAGCTTAGACCCGTCGGGACTTGCCAGCAATCAGCCCCAGCATTTT
j_call: TRBJ1-5
d_call: -
v_call: TRBV11-2
clone_size: -

cdr3_aa: CASSSQRGEFIF
cdr3_nt: TGTGCCAGCAGCTCCCAACGGGGGGAGTTTATCTTT
j_call: TRBJ1-1
d_call: -
v_call: TRBV9
clone_size: few

cdr3_aa: CASTIWGNSNQPQHF
cdr3_nt: TGTGCCAGCACCATATGGGGAAATAGCAATCAGCCCCAGCATTTT
j_call: TRBJ1-5
d_call: -
v_call: TRBV28
clone_size: -

cdr3_aa: CASSYSSRGNEQFF
cdr3_nt: TGTGCCAGCAGTTACTCATCCAGGGGTAATGAGCAGTTCTTC
j_call: TRBJ2-1
d_call: -
v_call: TRBV6-5
clone_size: -

cdr3_aa: CASSLSTEREQYF
cdr3_nt: TGTGCCAGCAGCTTATCGACGGAGAGGGAGCAGTACTTC
j_call: TRBJ2-7
d_call: -
v_call: TRBV7-6
clone_size: few

cdr3_aa: CASSETGYEQYF
cdr3_nt: TGTGCCAGCAGTGAGACAGGCTACGAGCAGTACTTC
j_call: TRBJ2-7
d_call: -
v_call: TRBV6-1
clone_size: -

cdr3_aa: CASSPWTGDDTGELFF
cdr3_nt: TGTGCCAGCAGTCCTTGGACAGGGGATGACACCGGGGAGCTGTTTTTT
j_call: TRBJ2-2
d_call: TRBD1
v_call: TRBV5-4
clone_size: -

cdr3_aa: CASRTGGLARNEQFF
cdr3_nt: TGTGCCAGCAGAACCGGAGGACTAGCGAGGAATGAGCAGTTCTTC
j_call: TRBJ2-1
d_call: TRBD2
v_call: TRBV4-2
clone_size: -

cdr3_aa: CAISDRGYGTEAFF
cdr3_nt: TGTGCCATCAGTGATCGGGGTTATGGCACTGAAGCTTTCTTT
j_call: TRBJ1-1
d_call: -
v_call: TRBV10-3
clone_size: -

cdr3_aa: CAISVKRDTGELFF
cdr3_nt: TGTGCCATCAGTGTGAAGCGAGACACCGGGGAGCTGTTTTTT
j_call: TRBJ2-2
d_call: -
v_call: TRBV10-3
clone_size: -

cdr3_aa: CASSGTRPTSGRARDTQYF
cdr3_nt: TGTGCCAGCAGCGGAACTCGCCCAACTAGCGGGAGGGCCAGAGATACGCAGTATTTT
j_call: TRBJ2-3
d_call: TRBD2
v_call: TRBV7-8
clone_size: -

cdr3_aa: CASSVDREGNEKLFF
cdr3_nt: TGTGCCAGCAGCGTGGACAGGGAAGGGAATGAAAAACTGTTTTTT
j_call: TRBJ1-4
d_call: TRBD1
v_call: TRBV5-5
clone_size: once

cdr3_aa: CASSLEGGYNEQFF
cdr3_nt: TGTGCCAGCAGCTTAGAAGGCGGGTACAATGAGCAGTTCTTC
j_call: TRBJ2-1
d_call: -
v_call: TRBV7-9
clone_size: -

cdr3_aa: CARPTGTSSTDTQYF
cdr3_nt: TGTGCCAGACCCACCGGGACTAGTAGCACAGATACGCAGTATTTT
j_call: TRBJ2-3
d_call: TRBD2
v_call: TRBV15
clone_size: -

cdr3_aa: CASSGPLAENTGELFF
cdr3_nt: TGTGCCAGCAGCGGACCACTAGCGGAGAACACCGGGGAGCTGTTTTTT
j_call: TRBJ2-2
d_call: TRBD2
v_call: TRBV7-9
clone_size: few

cdr3_aa: CASSLAGTGTGNQPQHF
cdr3_nt: TGTGCCAGCAGCTTGGCCGGGACCGGGACAGGCAATCAGCCCCAGCATTTT
j_call: TRBJ1-5
d_call: TRBD1
v_call: TRBV5-6
clone_size: -

cdr3_aa: CASSLAGGRVEQFF
cdr3_nt: TGTGCCAGCAGCCTAGCGGGAGGGAGGGTTGAGCAGTTCTTC
j_call: TRBJ2-1
d_call: TRBD2
v_call: TRBV27
clone_size: -